A single sample is the source of the 7 T cell receptor beta chains below, sequenced in a study of CD8+ T cells in alopecia areata. Isolated RNA was reverse transcribed into cDNA used as the sequencing template. Assay: immunoSEQ multiplex PCR; the TCRdb copy retains only in-frame clones and omits some. The sample yields about 200,000 clones, around 60% seen once. The sample's treatment: oral pan-JAK inhibitor, 5-10 mg twice daily. The material sequenced was CD4+ T cells sorted from blood, taken around week 50, from a patient treated with tofacitinib. These receptors all come from a human donor with alopecia areata.

The J gene is TRBJ2-3, the V gene TRBV19, with 8 bases aligning to TRBD2. The V gene end was trimmed by 4 bases and the J gene end by 4 bases; junction bases not matched to a gene: 10. This CDR3 is built from 16 residues. Germline CDR1 LNHDA, CDR2 SQIVND (reference sequence). CDR3 region: CASSTELAAGADTQYF. DNA for the CDR3: TGTGCCAGTAGTACAGAACTAGCGGCCGGCGCAGATACGCAGTATTTT.

The V call is TRBV27, the J call TRBJ1-1; the D is unclear. The germline V gene encodes CDR1 MNHEY and CDR2 SMNVEV (reference sequence). The V gene lost 3 bases and the J gene lost 4 bases, with 15 bases spanning the gap. The CDR3 sequence is 15 residues long. The CDR3 protein is CASSLKWISGTEAFF. CDR3 bases: TGTGCCAGCAGTTTGAAGTGGATTTCGGGCACTGAAGCTTTCTTT.

The chain recombines TRBV27 with TRBJ1-5; weak D call: TRBD1 (6 bases). The V gene lost 5 bases and the J gene lost 4 bases, with 15 bases spanning the gap. The V gene's germline CDR1 is MNHEY and CDR2 SMNVEV (reference sequence). The CDR3 runs 15 residues. The CDR3 sequence: CASSPGQSINQPQHF. DNA for the CDR3: TGTGCCAGCAGTCCAGGACAGTCCATTAATCAGCCCCAGCATTTT.

This chain connects TRBV11-3 to TRBJ2-2; 7 nucleotides line up with TRBD2. CDR1 and CDR2 (germline): SGHNT, YENEEA. The CDR3 is made up of 15 amino acids. The J segment lost 0 bases and the V segment lost 4 bases, leaving 2 bases of the junction unmatched. In nucleotides, the CDR3 is TGTGCCAGCAGCTGGAGCGGGGCGAACACCGGGGAGCTGTTTTTT. Residues: CASSWSGANTGELFF.

The chain carries TRBV10-2 and TRBJ2-1; TRBD1 is a possible D gene (6 bases). The germline gives CDR1 WSHSY, CDR2 SAAADI. The V end lost 6 bases, the J end lost 9 bases, and 15 bases lay between the germline ends. The CDR3 spans 13 residues. The CDR3 reads CASSRDTPGEQFF. As DNA, the CDR3 is TGCGCCAGCAGCCGGGACACCCCCGGTGAGCAGTTCTTC.

The V and J genes are TRBV29-1 and TRBJ1-1, with no clear D. The CDR3 length is 13 residues. V lost 4 bases and J lost 2, with 11 bases in between. CDR1 is SQVTM, CDR2 ANQGSEA, per germline. CDR3 nucleotides: TGCAGCGTTGGTCCGGGGAGAAACACTGAAGCTTTCTTT. It translates to CSVGPGRNTEAFF.

J is TRBJ2-7 and V is TRBV13; TRBD2 aligns across 8 bases. J gave up 4 bases and V 2 bases, and 10 bases lay outside the gene matches. This CDR3 has 16 amino acids. From germline, CDR1 is PRHDT and CDR2 FYEKMQ (reference sequence). Here the CDR3 DNA reads TGTGCCAGCAGCTTACGGTTTAGCGGGGTATTGTACGAGCAGTACTTC. It specifies CASSLRFSGVLYEQYF.